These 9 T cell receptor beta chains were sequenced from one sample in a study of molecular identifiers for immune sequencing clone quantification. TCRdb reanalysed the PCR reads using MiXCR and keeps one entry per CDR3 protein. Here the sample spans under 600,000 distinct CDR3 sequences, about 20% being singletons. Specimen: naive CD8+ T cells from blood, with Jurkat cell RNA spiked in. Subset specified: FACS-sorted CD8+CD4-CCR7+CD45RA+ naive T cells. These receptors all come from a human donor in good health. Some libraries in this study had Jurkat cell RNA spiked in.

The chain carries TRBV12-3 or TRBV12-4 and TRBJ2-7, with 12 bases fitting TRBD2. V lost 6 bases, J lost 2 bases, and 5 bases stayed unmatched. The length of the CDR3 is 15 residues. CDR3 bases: TGTGCCAGCAGCGTCAGACTAGCGGGAGCCTACGAGCAGTACTTC. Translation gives CASSVRLAGAYEQYF.

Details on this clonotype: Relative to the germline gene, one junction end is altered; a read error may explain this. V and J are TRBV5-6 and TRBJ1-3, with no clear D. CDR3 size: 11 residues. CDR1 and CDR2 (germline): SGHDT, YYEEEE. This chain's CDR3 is CASSDGSTIYF. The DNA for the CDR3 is TGTGCCAGCAGCGATGGAAGCACCATATATTTT.

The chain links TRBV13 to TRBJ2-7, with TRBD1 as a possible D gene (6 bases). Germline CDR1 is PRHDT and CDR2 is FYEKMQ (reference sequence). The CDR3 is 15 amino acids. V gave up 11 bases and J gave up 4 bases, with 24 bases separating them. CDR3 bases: TGTGCCGGCACCATCCTAGGGGGAATGTTATACGAGCAGTACTTC. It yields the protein CAGTILGGMLYEQYF.

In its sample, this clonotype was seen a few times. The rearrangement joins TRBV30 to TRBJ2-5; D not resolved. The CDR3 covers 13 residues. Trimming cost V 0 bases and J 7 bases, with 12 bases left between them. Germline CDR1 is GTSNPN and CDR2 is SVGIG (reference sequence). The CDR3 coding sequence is TGTGCCTGGAGTGTACATGACGGCGGGACCCAGTACTTC. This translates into CAWSVHDGGTQYF.

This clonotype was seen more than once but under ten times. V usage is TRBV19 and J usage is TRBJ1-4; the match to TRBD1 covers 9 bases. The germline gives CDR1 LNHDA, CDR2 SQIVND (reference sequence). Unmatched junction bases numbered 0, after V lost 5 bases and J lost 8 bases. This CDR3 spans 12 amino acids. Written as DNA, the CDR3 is TGTGCCAGTAGTGACAGGGGGGAAAAACTGTTTTTT. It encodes CASSDRGEKLFF.

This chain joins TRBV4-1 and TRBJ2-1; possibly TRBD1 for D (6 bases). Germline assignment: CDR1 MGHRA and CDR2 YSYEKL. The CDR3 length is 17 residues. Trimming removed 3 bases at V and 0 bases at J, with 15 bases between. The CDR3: CASSHPGQISSYNEQFF. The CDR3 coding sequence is TGCGCCAGCAGCCACCCCGGACAGATTAGCTCCTACAATGAGCAGTTCTTC.

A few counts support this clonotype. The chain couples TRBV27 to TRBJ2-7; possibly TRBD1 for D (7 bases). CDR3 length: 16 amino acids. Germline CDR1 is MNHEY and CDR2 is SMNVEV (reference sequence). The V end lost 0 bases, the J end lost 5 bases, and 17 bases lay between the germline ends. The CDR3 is CASSLSGGTVVHEQYF. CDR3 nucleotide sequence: TGTGCCAGCAGTTTATCGGGCGGGACAGTTGTACACGAGCAGTACTTC.

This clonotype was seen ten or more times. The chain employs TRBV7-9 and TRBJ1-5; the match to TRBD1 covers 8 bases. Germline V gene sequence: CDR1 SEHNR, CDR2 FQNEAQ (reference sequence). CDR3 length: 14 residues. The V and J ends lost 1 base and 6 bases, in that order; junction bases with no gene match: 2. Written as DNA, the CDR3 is TGTGCCAGCAGCTTAGGGACAGGGATTCAGCCCCAGCATTTT. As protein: CASSLGTGIQPQHF.

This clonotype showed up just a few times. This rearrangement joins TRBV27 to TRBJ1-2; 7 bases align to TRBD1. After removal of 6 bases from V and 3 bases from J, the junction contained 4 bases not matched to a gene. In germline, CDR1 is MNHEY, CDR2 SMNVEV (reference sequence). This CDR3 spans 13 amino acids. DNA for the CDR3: TGTGCCAGCAGCCAGGGGGGGTACTATGGCTACACCTTC. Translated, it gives CASSQGGYYGYTF.